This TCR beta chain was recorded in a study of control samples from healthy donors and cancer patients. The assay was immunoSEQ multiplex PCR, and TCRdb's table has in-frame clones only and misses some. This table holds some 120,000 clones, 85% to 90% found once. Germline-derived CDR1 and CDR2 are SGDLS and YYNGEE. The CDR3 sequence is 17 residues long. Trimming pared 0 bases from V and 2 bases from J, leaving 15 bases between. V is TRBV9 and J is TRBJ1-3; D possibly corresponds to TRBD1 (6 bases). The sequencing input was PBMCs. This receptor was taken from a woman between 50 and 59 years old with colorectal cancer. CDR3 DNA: TGTGCCAGCAGCGTAGCCGATCGGACAGAGGCTGGAAACACCATATATTTT. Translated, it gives CASSVADRTEAGNTIYF. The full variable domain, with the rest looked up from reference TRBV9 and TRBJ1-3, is DSGVTQTPKHLITATGQRVTLRCSPRSGDLSVYWYQQSLDQGLQFLIQYYNGEERAKGNILERFSAQQFPDLHSELNLSSLELGDSALYFCASSVADRTEAGNTIYFGEGSWLTVV.